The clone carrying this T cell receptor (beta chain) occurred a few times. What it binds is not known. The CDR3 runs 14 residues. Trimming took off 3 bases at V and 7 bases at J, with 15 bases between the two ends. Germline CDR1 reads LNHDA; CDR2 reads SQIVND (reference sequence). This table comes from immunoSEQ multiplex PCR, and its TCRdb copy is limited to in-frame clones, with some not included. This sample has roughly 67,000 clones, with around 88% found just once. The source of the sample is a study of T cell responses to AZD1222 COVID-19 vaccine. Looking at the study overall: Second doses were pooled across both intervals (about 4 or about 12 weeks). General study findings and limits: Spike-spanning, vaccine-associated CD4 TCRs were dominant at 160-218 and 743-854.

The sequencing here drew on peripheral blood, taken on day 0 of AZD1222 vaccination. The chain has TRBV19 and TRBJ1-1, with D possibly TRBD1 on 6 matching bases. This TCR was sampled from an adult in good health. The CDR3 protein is CASSILTGSIEAFF. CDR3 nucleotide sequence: TGTGCCAGTAGTATCCTAACAGGGAGTATTGAAGCTTTCTTT.